This T cell receptor (beta chain) was found in a study of tumor-infiltrating lymphocytes in primary liver carcinoma. The authors made TCR beta cDNA from around 500 ng total RNA with a constant-region primer. Employing slightly modified ARM-PCR, three nested multiplex PCR rounds were run, and these gave rise to the TCR beta libraries. Amplification in the first two PCR rounds was performed using TRBV1-TRBV30 forward primers and a C-beta reverse primer for around 9 cycles each. TCRdb processed the multiplex PCR reads anew with MiXCR; each CDR3 protein has one entry. This table holds some 190,000 distinct CDR3 sequences, over 45% found once. The CDR3 extends over 13 amino acids. The germline gives CDR1 SGHAT, CDR2 FQNNGV. This clonotype was recorded a few times. Since a much larger clone is just one base distant, this may be a read error. Unsorted whole blood supplied the blood RNA, and germline DNA was isolated too.

The specimen sequenced was peripheral blood. The TCR comes from a man aged 35-49 years with primary liver carcinoma and hepatitis B virus infection. The chain joins TRBV11-2 to TRBJ2-5; 8 nucleotides agree with TRBD1. CDR3 sequence: CANSLDRGETQYF. DNA of the CDR3: TGTGCCAACAGCTTAGACAGGGGCGAGACCCAGTACTTC.